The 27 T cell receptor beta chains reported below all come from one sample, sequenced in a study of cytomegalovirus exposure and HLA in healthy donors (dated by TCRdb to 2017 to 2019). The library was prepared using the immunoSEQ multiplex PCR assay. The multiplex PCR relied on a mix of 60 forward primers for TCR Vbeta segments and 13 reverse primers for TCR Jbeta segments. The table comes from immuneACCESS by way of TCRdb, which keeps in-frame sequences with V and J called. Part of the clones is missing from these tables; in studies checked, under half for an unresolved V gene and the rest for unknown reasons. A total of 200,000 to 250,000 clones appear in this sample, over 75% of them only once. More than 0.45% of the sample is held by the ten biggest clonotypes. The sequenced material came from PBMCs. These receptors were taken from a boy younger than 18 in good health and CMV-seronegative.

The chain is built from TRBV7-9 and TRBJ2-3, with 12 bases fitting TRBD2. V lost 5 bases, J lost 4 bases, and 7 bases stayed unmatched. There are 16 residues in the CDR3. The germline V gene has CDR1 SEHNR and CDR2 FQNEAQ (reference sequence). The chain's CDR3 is CASSPMTSGSPDTQYF. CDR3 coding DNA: TGTGCCAGCAGCCCCATGACTAGCGGGAGCCCAGATACGCAGTATTTT.

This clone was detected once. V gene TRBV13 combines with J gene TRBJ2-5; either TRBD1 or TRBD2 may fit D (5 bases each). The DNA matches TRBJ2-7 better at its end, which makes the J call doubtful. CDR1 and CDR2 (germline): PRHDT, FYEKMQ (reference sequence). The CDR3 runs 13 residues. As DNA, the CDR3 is TGTGCCAGCAGCCTAGCAGGGTTCCACGAGCAGTACTTC. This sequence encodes CASSLAGFHEQYF.

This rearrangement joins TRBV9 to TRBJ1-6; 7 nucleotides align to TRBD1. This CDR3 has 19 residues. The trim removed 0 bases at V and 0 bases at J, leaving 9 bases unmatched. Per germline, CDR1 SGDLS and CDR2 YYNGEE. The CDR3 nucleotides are TGTGCCAGCAGCGTAGCCCCGGGACAGTCGAGCTCCTATAATTCACCCCTCCACTTT. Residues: CASSVAPGQSSSYNSPLHF.

CDR3 nucleotides: TGTGCCAGCAGCTTAATGGGCAGAACCTACGAGCAGTACTTC. This sequence encodes CASSLMGRTYEQYF. V is TRBV7-7 and J is TRBJ2-7; D not resolved. The ends were cut back, 2 bases at V and 2 bases at J, with 10 bases in the middle. The CDR3 has 14 residues. Germline CDR1 reads SSHAT; CDR2 reads FNYEAQ (reference sequence).

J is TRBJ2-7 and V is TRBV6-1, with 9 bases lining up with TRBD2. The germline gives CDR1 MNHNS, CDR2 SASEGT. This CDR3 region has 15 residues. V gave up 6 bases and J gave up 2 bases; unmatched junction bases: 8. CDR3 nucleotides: TGTGCCAGCAGGCGGGGGGGCGACAGTACCTACGAGCAGTACTTC. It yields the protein CASRRGGDSTYEQYF.

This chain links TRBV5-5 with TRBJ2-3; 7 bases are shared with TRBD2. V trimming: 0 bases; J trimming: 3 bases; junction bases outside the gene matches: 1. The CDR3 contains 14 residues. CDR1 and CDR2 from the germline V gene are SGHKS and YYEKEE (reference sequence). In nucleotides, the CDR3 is TGTGCCAGCAGCTTGGCCGGGGGGACAGATACGCAGTATTTT. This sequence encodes CASSLAGGTDTQYF.

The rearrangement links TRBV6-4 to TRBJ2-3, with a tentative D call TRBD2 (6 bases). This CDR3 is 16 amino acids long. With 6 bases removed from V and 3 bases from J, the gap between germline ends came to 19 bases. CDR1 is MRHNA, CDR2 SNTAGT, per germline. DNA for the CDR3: TGTGCCAGCAGCTTGGACGGGGGAGATGGGACAGATACGCAGTATTTT. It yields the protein CASSLDGGDGTDTQYF.

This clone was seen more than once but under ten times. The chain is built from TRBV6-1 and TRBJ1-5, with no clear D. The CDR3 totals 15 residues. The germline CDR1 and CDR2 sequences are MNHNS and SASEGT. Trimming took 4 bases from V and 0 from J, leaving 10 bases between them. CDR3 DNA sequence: TGTGCCAGCAGTGTAAGGCGGTTTAGCAATCAGCCCCAGCATTTT. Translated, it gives CASSVRRFSNQPQHF.

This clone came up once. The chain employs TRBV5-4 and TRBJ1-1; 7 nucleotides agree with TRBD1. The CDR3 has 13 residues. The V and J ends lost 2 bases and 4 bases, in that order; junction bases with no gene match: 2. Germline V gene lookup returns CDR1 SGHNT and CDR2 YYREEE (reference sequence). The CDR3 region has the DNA TGTGCCAGCAGCTTCCCAGGGGGCACTGAAGCTTTCTTT. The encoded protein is CASSFPGGTEAFF.

The CDR3 DNA reads TGTGCCAGCAGCAAATTCGGCCATTCTAACTATGGCTACCCCTTC. This sequence encodes CASSKFGHSNYGYPF. This chain joins TRBV21-1 and TRBJ1-2. TRBV21-1 is listed as a pseudogene. The CDR3 has 15 residues.

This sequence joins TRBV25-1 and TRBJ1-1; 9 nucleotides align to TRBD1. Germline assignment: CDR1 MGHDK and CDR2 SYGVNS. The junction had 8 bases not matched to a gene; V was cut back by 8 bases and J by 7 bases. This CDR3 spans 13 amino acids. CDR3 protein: CASRGQGRCEAFF. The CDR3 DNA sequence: TGTGCCAGCCGGGGACAGGGCCGGTGTGAAGCTTTCTTT.

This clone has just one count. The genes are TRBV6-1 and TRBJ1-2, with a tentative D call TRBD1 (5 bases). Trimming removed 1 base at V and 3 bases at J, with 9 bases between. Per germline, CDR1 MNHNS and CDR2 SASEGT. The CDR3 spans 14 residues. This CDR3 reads CASSEVRGDYGYTF. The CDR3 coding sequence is TGTGCCAGCAGTGAAGTCCGGGGGGACTATGGCTACACCTTC.

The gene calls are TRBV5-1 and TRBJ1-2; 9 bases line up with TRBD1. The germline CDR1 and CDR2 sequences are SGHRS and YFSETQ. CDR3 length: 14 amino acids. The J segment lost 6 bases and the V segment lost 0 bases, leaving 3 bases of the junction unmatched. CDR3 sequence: CASSLGDREDGYTF. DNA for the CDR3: TGCGCCAGCAGCTTGGGGGACAGGGAAGATGGCTACACCTTC.

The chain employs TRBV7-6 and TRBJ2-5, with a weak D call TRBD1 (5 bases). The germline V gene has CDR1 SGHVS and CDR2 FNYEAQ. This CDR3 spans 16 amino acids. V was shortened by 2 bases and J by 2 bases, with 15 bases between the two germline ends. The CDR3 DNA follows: TGTGCCAGCAGCTTATTTGGCCAGGGCGGTCAAGAGACCCAGTACTTC. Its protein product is CASSLFGQGGQETQYF.

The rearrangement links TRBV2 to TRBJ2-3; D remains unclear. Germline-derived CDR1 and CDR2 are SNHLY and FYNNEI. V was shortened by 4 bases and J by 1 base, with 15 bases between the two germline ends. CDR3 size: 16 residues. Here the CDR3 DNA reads TGTGCCAGCAGTGGGTGGCGCGGATCCCGCACAGATACGCAGTATTTT. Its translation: CASSGWRGSRTDTQYF.

The CDR3 DNA follows: TGTGCCAGCTCTCTGGGGCGCCAAGAGACCCAGTACTTC. Protein sequence: CASSLGRQETQYF. This rearrangement joins TRBV7-3 to TRBJ2-5; D is perhaps TRBD1 (5 bases). The CDR3 covers 13 residues. In germline, CDR1 is SGHTA, CDR2 FQGTGA. The V gene lost 8 bases and the J gene lost 1 base, with 11 bases spanning the gap.

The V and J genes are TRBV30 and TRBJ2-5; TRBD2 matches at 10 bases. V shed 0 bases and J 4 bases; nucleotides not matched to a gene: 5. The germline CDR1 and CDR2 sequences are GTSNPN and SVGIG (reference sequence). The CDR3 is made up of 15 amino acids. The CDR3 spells CAWSVGLAGVETQYF. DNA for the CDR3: TGTGCCTGGAGTGTGGGGCTAGCGGGGGTAGAGACCCAGTACTTC.

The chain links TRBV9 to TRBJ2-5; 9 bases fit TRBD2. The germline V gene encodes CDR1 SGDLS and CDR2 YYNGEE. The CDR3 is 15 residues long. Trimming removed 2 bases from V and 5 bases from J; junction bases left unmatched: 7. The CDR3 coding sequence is TGTGCCAGCAGCGTCGGCGGGGGGGCCCGGGAGACCCAGTACTTC. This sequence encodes CASSVGGGARETQYF.

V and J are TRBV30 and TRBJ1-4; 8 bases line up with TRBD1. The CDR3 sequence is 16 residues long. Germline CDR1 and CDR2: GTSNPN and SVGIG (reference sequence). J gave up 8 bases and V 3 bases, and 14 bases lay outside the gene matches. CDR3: CAWRYHPDRAGEKLFF. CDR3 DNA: TGTGCCTGGAGGTACCACCCGGACAGGGCAGGAGAAAAACTGTTTTTT. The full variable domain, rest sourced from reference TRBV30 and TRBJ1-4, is SQTIHQWPATLVQPVGSPLSLECTVEGTSNPNLYWYRQAAGRGLQLLFYSVGIGQISSEVPQNLSASRPQDRQFILSSKKLLLSDSGFYLCAWRYHPDRAGEKLFFGSGTQLSVL.

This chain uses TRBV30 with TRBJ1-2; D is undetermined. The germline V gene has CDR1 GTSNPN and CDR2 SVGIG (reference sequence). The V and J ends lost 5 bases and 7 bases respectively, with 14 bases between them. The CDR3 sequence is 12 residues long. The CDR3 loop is CAWGRGKAGYTF. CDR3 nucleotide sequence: TGTGCCTGGGGCCGAGGGAAGGCTGGCTACACCTTC.

The CDR3 nucleotides read TGTGCCAGCAGTTTCGGACAGATTAATGAAAAACTGTTTTTT. This encodes CASSFGQINEKLFF. V usage is TRBV6-5 and J usage is TRBJ1-4, with D tentatively TRBD1 (6 bases). V lost 4 bases, J lost 4 bases, and 10 bases lay in between. Per germline, CDR1 MNHEY and CDR2 SVGAGI. The CDR3 contains 14 residues.

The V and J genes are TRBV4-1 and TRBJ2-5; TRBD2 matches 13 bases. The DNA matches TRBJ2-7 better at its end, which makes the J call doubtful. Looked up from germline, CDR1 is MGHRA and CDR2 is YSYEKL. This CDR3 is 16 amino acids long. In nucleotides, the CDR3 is TGCGCCAGCAGCCAGCGGACTAGCGGGGGCCTCTCCGAGCAGTACTTC. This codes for CASSQRTSGGLSEQYF.

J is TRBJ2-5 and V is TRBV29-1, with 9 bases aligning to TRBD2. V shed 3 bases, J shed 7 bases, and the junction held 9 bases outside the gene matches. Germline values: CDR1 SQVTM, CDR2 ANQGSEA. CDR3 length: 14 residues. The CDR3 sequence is CSVDEAGGGGTQYF. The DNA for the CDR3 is TGCAGCGTTGATGAAGCGGGAGGTGGGGGGACCCAGTACTTC.

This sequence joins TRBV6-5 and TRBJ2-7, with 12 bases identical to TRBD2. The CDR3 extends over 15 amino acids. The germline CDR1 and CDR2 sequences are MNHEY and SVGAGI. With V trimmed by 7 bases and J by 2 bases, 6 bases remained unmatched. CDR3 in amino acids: CASTSRLAGAYEQYF. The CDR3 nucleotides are TGTGCCAGCACCTCCCGACTAGCGGGAGCCTACGAGCAGTACTTC.

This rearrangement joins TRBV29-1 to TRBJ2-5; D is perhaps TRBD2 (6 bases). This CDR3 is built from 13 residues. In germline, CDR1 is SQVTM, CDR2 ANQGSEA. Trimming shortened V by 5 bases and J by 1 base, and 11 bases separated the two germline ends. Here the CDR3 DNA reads TGCAGCGTTCCCTCCGGGGGCCAAGAGACCCAGTACTTC. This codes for CSVPSGGQETQYF.

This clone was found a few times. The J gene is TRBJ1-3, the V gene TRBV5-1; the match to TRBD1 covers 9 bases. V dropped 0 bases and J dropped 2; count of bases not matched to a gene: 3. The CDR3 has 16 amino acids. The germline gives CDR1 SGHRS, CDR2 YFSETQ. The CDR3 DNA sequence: TGCGCCAGCAGCTTGGGGGACAGGGCCGCTGGAAACACCATATATTTT. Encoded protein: CASSLGDRAAGNTIYF.

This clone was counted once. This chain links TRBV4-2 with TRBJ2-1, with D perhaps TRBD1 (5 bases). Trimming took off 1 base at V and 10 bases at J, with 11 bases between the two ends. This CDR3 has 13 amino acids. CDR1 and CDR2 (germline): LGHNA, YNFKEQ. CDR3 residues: CASSQGGGVEQFF. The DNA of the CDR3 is TGTGCCAGCAGCCAAGGGGGCGGTGTAGAGCAGTTCTTC.